This passage covers 29 T cell receptor beta chains from one sample sequenced in a study of identical twins. TCRdb reprocessed the 5' RACE reads via MiXCR and lists one record per CDR3 protein. The table has 450,000 to 650,000 distinct CDR3 sequences, 9.6% seen once. This sample also belongs to another study, concerning yellow fever vaccine responses in identical twins.

Sequencing was performed on PBMCs. These receptor sequences come from a woman aged 18-29 years in good health.

This clonotype occurred a few times. The chain couples TRBV30 to TRBJ2-1, with 11 positions matching TRBD1. CDR1 is GTSNPN, CDR2 SVGIG, per germline (reference sequence). Trimming at V came to 7 bases and at J to 6 bases, leaving 8 bases not matched to a gene. This CDR3 region has 14 residues. CDR3 sequence: CALTGTGGLNEQFF. CDR3 sequence (DNA): TGTGCCTTGACCGGGACAGGGGGTCTCAATGAGCAGTTCTTC.

The sample holds many counts of this clonotype. This rearrangement joins TRBV12-3 or TRBV12-4 to TRBJ2-1; 9 bases agree with TRBD1. After removal of 5 bases from V and 3 bases from J, the junction contained 8 bases not matched to a gene. The CDR3 is made up of 16 amino acids. CDR3 nucleotide sequence: TGTGCCAGCAGTCTCCGGACAGGGGCAAACTACAATGAGCAGTTCTTC. It encodes CASSLRTGANYNEQFF.

This clonotype showed up just a few times. The chain couples TRBV6-5 to TRBJ2-5, with a tentative D call TRBD1 (6 bases). This CDR3 region has 14 residues. The V end was cut by 2 bases, the J end by 5 bases, with 12 bases between. Germline CDR1 and CDR2: MNHEY and SVGAGI. The CDR3, as DNA: TGTGCCAGCAGTTACCGGACAGCGAGGGAGACCCAGTACTTC. This translates into CASSYRTARETQYF.

V gene TRBV7-6 combines with J gene TRBJ1-5; 7 nucleotides line up with TRBD1. Germline V gene data show CDR1 as SGHVS and CDR2 as FNYEAQ. V gave up 5 bases and J gave up 2 bases; unmatched junction bases: 0. CDR3 length: 13 amino acids. In DNA, the CDR3 is TGTGCCAGCAGCACAGGGGGCAATCAGCCCCAGCATTTT. This sequence encodes CASSTGGNQPQHF.

This chain links TRBV29-1 with TRBJ2-1; 15 nucleotides match TRBD2. With 7 bases clipped from V and 1 base from J, the junction kept 8 bases outside the gene matches. The CDR3 covers 17 residues. Germline V lookup: CDR1 SQVTM, CDR2 ANQGSEA. The CDR3 DNA sequence: TGCAGCGCCATGGGACTAGCGGGAGGCTTATCCTACAATGAGCAGTTCTTC. Amino acids: CSAMGLAGGLSYNEQFF.

This clonotype was observed many times. The chain carries TRBV20-1 and TRBJ2-5, with 9 bases fitting TRBD2. Germline V gene lookup returns CDR1 DFQATT and CDR2 SNEGSKA (reference sequence). V was pared by 6 bases and J by 5 bases, with 10 bases of the junction left unmatched. CDR3 length: 14 residues. CDR3 coding DNA: TGCAGTGCAAAACGACTAGCGGTCCTTGAGACCCAGTACTTC. It encodes CSAKRLAVLETQYF.

This clonotype was recorded many times. V and J are TRBV14 and TRBJ2-7; the D gene could be TRBD1 or TRBD2 (5 bases each). Trimming removed 4 bases at V and 3 bases at J, with 16 bases between. The length of the CDR3 is 15 residues. CDR1 SGHDN and CDR2 FVKESK come from the germline V gene. CDR3 loop: CASSLWDGPNYEQYF. The DNA for the CDR3 is TGTGCCAGCAGCCTTTGGGACGGACCAAACTACGAGCAGTACTTC.

This clonotype showed up just a few times. V and J are TRBV24-1 and TRBJ2-1; 7 bases match TRBD1. The length of the CDR3 is 17 residues. The germline V gene has CDR1 KGHDR and CDR2 SFDVKD. Losses at the gene ends were 3 bases for V and 5 bases for J; bases not matched to a gene: 12. The CDR3: CATSDVRQGPINNEQFF. DNA of the CDR3: TGTGCCACCAGTGATGTAAGACAGGGTCCAATAAACAATGAGCAGTTCTTC.

This clonotype was counted only a few times. V and J are TRBV29-1 and TRBJ2-7; tentative D call: TRBD2 (6 bases). This CDR3 contains 14 residues. The germline CDR1 and CDR2 sequences are SQVTM and ANQGSEA. V lost 3 bases and J lost 2, with 14 bases in between. CDR3 coding DNA: TGCAGCGTTGAGTTTGGGACTGAGACCTACGAGCAGTACTTC. Translation: CSVEFGTETYEQYF.

This clonotype has a count of ten or more. V and J are TRBV20-1 and TRBJ2-7, with D tentatively TRBD2 (9 bases). The length of the CDR3 is 16 residues. V was cut by 0 bases and J by 3 bases, with 18 bases left in between. The germline CDR1 and CDR2 sequences are DFQATT and SNEGSKA (reference sequence). CDR3 amino acids: CSARDLAGQAYYEQYF. In nucleotides, the CDR3 is TGCAGTGCTAGAGATCTAGCGGGACAGGCGTACTACGAGCAGTACTTC.

In this sample, this clonotype turned up a few times. The gene calls are TRBV20-1 and TRBJ2-5; D not certain. CDR1 is DFQATT, CDR2 SNEGSKA, per germline (reference sequence). The CDR3 is made up of 13 amino acids. V was shortened by 2 bases and J by 4 bases, with 11 bases between the two germline ends. The CDR3 sequence: CSARHTGGETQYF. CDR3 DNA: TGCAGTGCTAGACACACCGGTGGAGAGACCCAGTACTTC.

The chain couples TRBV12-3 or TRBV12-4 to TRBJ2-5, with 11 bases identical to TRBD1. V lost 6 bases, J lost 6 bases, and 15 bases stayed unmatched. The CDR3 spans 17 residues. The CDR3 DNA sequence: TGTGCCAGCAGCCTGGACAGGGGGCAAACCTACAAGAAGACCCAGTACTTC. This gives the protein CASSLDRGQTYKKTQYF.

This clonotype was counted a few times. The gene calls are TRBV11-2 and TRBJ2-1; 11 positions match TRBD2. From germline, CDR1 is SGHAT and CDR2 FQNNGV. This CDR3 comprises 16 residues. With V trimmed by 2 bases and J by 3 bases, 3 bases remained unmatched. CDR3 in DNA: TGTGCCAGCAGCTTATCGGGGACTAGCGGCTACAATGAGCAGTTCTTC. It is translated as CASSLSGTSGYNEQFF.

This clonotype was detected many times. The J gene is TRBJ2-1, the V gene TRBV5-1; 10 bases agree with TRBD2. The V and J ends lost 4 bases and 7 bases, in that order; junction bases with no gene match: 11. This CDR3 is built from 16 residues. The germline V gene encodes CDR1 SGHRS and CDR2 YFSETQ. The CDR3 nucleotides read TGCGCCAGCAGCCTTGGTAGCCTAGCGGGGGCGAATGAGCAGTTCTTC. Protein product: CASSLGSLAGANEQFF.

This clonotype was counted many times. The V gene is TRBV9, the J gene TRBJ2-3, with no clear D. Germline V gene lookup returns CDR1 SGDLS and CDR2 YYNGEE. V lost 0 bases to trimming and J lost 5 bases, with 13 bases between them. This CDR3 spans 15 amino acids. CDR3 in DNA: TGTGCCAGCAGCGTAGAACCAACCCCTAAAGATACGCAGTATTTT. As protein: CASSVEPTPKDTQYF. The whole variable domain, filled in from reference TRBV9 and TRBJ2-3, reads DSGVTQTPKHLITATGQRVTLRCSPRSGDLSVYWYQQSLDQGLQFLIQYYNGEERAKGNILERFSAQQFPDLHSELNLSSLELGDSALYFCASSVEPTPKDTQYFGPGTRLTVL.

This clonotype was recorded a few times. V usage is TRBV7-2 and J usage is TRBJ2-3; TRBD2 aligns across 8 bases. In germline, CDR1 is SGHTA, CDR2 FQGNSA. The V and J ends lost 5 bases and 0 bases, in that order; junction bases with no gene match: 4. The length of the CDR3 is 15 residues. The CDR3 protein is CASSRWTSSTDTQYF. DNA of the CDR3: TGTGCCAGCAGCCGGTGGACTAGCAGCACAGATACGCAGTATTTT.

This clonotype was seen ten or more times. This chain joins TRBV7-2 and TRBJ1-6; D is possibly TRBD1 (5 bases). The CDR3 is 15 residues long. Trimming left V 5 bases short and J 7 bases short, with 15 bases between. CDR1 and CDR2 (germline): SGHTA, FQGNSA. The CDR3 DNA sequence: TGTGCCAGCAGCGCTGGGGACGGACAAAATTCACCCCTCCACTTT. Translating it yields CASSAGDGQNSPLHF.

Ten or more counts support this clonotype. The chain couples TRBV7-2 to TRBJ2-7; the D gene is possibly TRBD1 (7 bases). Trimming removed 4 bases at V and 1 base at J, with 20 bases between. The CDR3 has 17 amino acids. Germline V gene lookup returns CDR1 SGHTA and CDR2 FQGNSA. The CDR3 protein is CASSSGGRGIKSYEQYF. The CDR3 DNA follows: TGTGCCAGCAGCTCAGGGGGGAGAGGGATAAAGTCCTACGAGCAGTACTTC.

This clonotype was seen at least ten times. V gene TRBV28 combines with J gene TRBJ2-3; 15 nucleotides agree with TRBD2. The germline V gene has CDR1 MDHEN and CDR2 SYDVKM. The CDR3 consists of 17 residues. V was clipped by 2 bases and J by 5 bases; unmatched bases: 5. The CDR3 DNA reads TGTGCCAGCAGTTTAGGACTAGCGGGGGGGCGGAGAGATACGCAGTATTTT. Translating it yields CASSLGLAGGRRDTQYF.

This clonotype was counted ten times or more. The chain has TRBV12-3 or TRBV12-4 and TRBJ2-1, with TRBD1 identical over 9 bases. Unmatched junction bases numbered 18, after V lost 6 bases and J lost 0 bases. This CDR3 has 20 residues. CDR3 sequence (DNA): TGTGCCAGCAGCTTACTATTCCGGGACAGGGTATCCTTCTCCTACAATGAGCAGTTCTTC. Its protein product is CASSLLFRDRVSFSYNEQFF.

This clonotype was observed many times. The DNA of the CDR3 is TGTGCCAGCAGTTCAAGCATAGGGGGGGAGACCCAGTACTTC. Its translation is CASSSSIGGETQYF. V gene TRBV27 combines with J gene TRBJ2-5; possibly TRBD1 or TRBD2 for D (6 bases each). Looked up from germline, CDR1 is MNHEY and CDR2 is SMNVEV (reference sequence). This CDR3 region has 14 residues. V lost 4 bases and J lost 5, with 14 bases in between.

This clonotype appeared a few times. V and J are TRBV9 and TRBJ1-3; D is uncertain. Trimming cost V 0 bases and J 0 bases, with 7 bases left between them. The CDR3 covers 15 residues. Per the germline V gene, CDR1 is SGDLS and CDR2 is YYNGEE. As DNA, the CDR3 is TGTGCCAGCAGCGTAGAAGGGAGCTCTGGAAACACCATATATTTT. This sequence encodes CASSVEGSSGNTIYF.

This clonotype was seen repeatedly, ten times or more. The rearrangement uses TRBV25-1 and TRBJ2-3; 10 positions match TRBD1. The germline gives CDR1 MGHDK, CDR2 SYGVNS. This CDR3 comprises 13 residues. After removal of 10 bases from V and 3 bases from J, the junction contained 4 bases not matched to a gene. The CDR3 spells CAIRQGATDTQYF. The CDR3, as DNA: TGTGCCATCAGACAGGGGGCAACAGATACGCAGTATTTT.

This clonotype was seen repeatedly, ten times or more. The chain has TRBV12-3 or TRBV12-4 and TRBJ2-5; TRBD1 matches at 10 bases. The CDR3 is 14 amino acids. Trimming at V came to 6 bases and at J to 4 bases, leaving 5 bases not matched to a gene. CDR3 protein: CASRTGQGRETQYF. The DNA of the CDR3 is TGTGCCAGCAGGACGGGACAGGGGAGAGAGACCCAGTACTTC.

This clonotype showed up many times. The chain combines TRBV21-1 with TRBJ2-7; the table's D call of TRBD2 was not tested on the DNA. TRBV21-1 is shown as a pseudogene. The CDR3 contains 15 residues. CDR3: CASSKNRTSGVSQYF. Written as DNA, the CDR3 is TGTGCCAGCAGCAAGAACCGGACTAGCGGGGTGTCGCAGTACTTC.

Only a few counts were recorded for this clonotype. The CDR3 DNA reads TGTGCCAGCAGCTTAAGAGCGTCGAGCACAGATACGCAGTATTTT. The encoded protein is CASSLRASSTDTQYF. The chain combines TRBV7-2 with TRBJ2-3; D is undetermined. The germline V and J ends were trimmed by 2 bases and 0 bases, with 9 bases remaining between them. CDR1 SGHTA and CDR2 FQGNSA come from the germline V gene. The CDR3 consists of 15 residues.

This clonotype occurred a few times. The chain couples TRBV4-3 to TRBJ2-7; D is unclear. The V gene lost 0 bases and the J gene lost 10 bases, with 13 bases spanning the gap. Germline CDR1 reads LGHNA; CDR2 reads YSLEER. This CDR3 has 13 amino acids. CDR3 DNA: TGCGCCAGCAGCCAAGAAAGAGGCTACAGTCAGTACTTC. Its protein product is CASSQERGYSQYF.

The rearrangement uses TRBV5-8 and TRBJ2-7; D may match TRBD1 or TRBD2 (6 bases each). There are 16 residues in the CDR3. Looked up from germline, CDR1 is SGHTS and CDR2 is YDEGEE. V lost 5 bases and J 5 bases, leaving 23 bases between the germline ends. The CDR3 loop reads CASSPMGARREDEQYF. The CDR3, as DNA: TGTGCCAGCAGTCCCATGGGGGCGCGCAGGGAGGACGAGCAGTACTTC.

As regards this clonotype: Possible read error: a much larger clone is one base away. The CDR3 DNA is TGCGCCAGCAGCTTGGGGCAGGGAGAGTTTTACAATGAGCAGTTCTTC. Translated, it gives CASSLGQGEFYNEQFF. The chain is built from TRBV5-1 and TRBJ2-1, with D perhaps assigned TRBD1 or TRBD2 (5 bases each). This CDR3 comprises 16 residues. The ends were cut back, 0 bases at V and 4 bases at J, with 14 bases in the middle. CDR1 and CDR2 from the germline V gene are SGHRS and YFSETQ.